Below are 23 T cell receptor beta chains sequenced from a single sample in a study of cytomegalovirus exposure and HLA in healthy donors (dated by TCRdb to about 2017). Preparation of the library involved the immunoSEQ multiplex PCR assay. For the multiplex PCR, a mixture combining 60 forward primers for TCR Vbeta segments and 13 reverse primers for TCR Jbeta segments was used. TCRdb holds this immuneACCESS table with in-frame rearrangements only. Some clones are missing; in checked studies, unresolved V genes explain under half, and the rest has no known cause. The sample records some 220,000 clones, over 65% of which are singletons. Of the sample, 2.5% to 3% falls within the top ten clones. Sequenced sample: PBMCs. Receptors were obtained from a woman aged 60-75 years in good health and CMV-seropositive.

The chain carries TRBV28 and TRBJ1-3; D is ambiguous. Germline lookup yields CDR1 MDHEN and CDR2 SYDVKM. The CDR3 is 12 amino acids. V was pared by 11 bases and J by 0 bases, with 8 bases between. As DNA, the CDR3 is TGTGCCTGTCTAAGCTCTGGAAACACCATATATTTT. It translates to CACLSSGNTIYF. The full variable domain, with the rest looked up from reference TRBV28 and TRBJ1-3, is DVKVTQSSRYLVKRTGEKVFLECVQDMDHENMFWYRQDPGLGLRLIYFSYDVKMKEKGDIPEGYSVSREKKERFSLILESASTNQTSMYLCACLSSGNTIYFGEGSWLTVV.

V gene TRBV6-6 combines with J gene TRBJ2-6; D ambiguous. The germline CDR1 and CDR2 sequences are MNHNY and SVGAGI (reference sequence). This CDR3 is built from 13 residues. The ends were cut back, 8 bases at V and 2 bases at J, with 7 bases in the middle. In nucleotides, the CDR3 is TGTGCCAGCTTACTCGCTGGGGCCAACGTCCTGACTTTC. Amino acids: CASLLAGANVLTF.

The J gene is TRBJ2-5, the V gene TRBV7-2; D unresolved. Germline CDR1 reads SGHTA; CDR2 reads FQGNSA. V lost 4 bases and J 4 bases, leaving 13 bases between the germline ends. This CDR3 spans 14 amino acids. The CDR3 nucleotides are TGTGCCAGCAGCTCGACAAAGGTGGGAGAGACCCAGTACTTC. Translating it yields CASSSTKVGETQYF.

The rearrangement joins TRBV29-1 to TRBJ1-5, with 7 positions matching TRBD1. The CDR3 has 17 residues. Germline CDR1 is SQVTM and CDR2 is ANQGSEA. V was clipped by 6 bases and J by 3 bases; unmatched bases: 17. CDR3 in amino acids: CSVLYGQSGQHNQPQHF. In nucleotides, the CDR3 is TGCAGCGTCCTATACGGTCAGTCGGGACAGCACAATCAGCCCCAGCATTTT. The whole variable domain, filled in from reference TRBV29-1 and TRBJ1-5, reads SAVISQKPSRDICQRGTSLTIQCQVDSQVTMMFWYRQQPGQSLTLIATANQGSEATYESGFVIDKFPISRPNLTFSTLTVSNMSPEDSSIYLCSVLYGQSGQHNQPQHFGDGTRLSIL.

The chain links TRBV7-3 to TRBJ2-3, with a tentative D call TRBD1 (5 bases). Germline V CDR1 and CDR2: SGHTA, FQGTGA. The V end lost 5 bases, the J end lost 2 bases, and 11 bases lay between the germline ends. The CDR3 has 14 amino acids. The CDR3 nucleotides read TGTGCCAGCAGCCCCCAGGGTATCACAGATACGCAGTATTTT. It encodes CASSPQGITDTQYF.

This clone was counted once. Sequence at one end of the junction differs from germline and may be a read error. The V and J genes are TRBV7-9 and TRBJ1-5; 10 bases align to TRBD1. CDR3 length: 15 residues. Looked up from germline, CDR1 is SEHNR and CDR2 is FQNEAQ (reference sequence). The CDR3 DNA reads as TGTTCCAGCAGCTTTGGGGACAGGGGAGATCAGCCCCAGCATTTT. It encodes CSSSFGDRGDQPQHF.

V is TRBV10-3 and J is TRBJ2-2; D might be TRBD2 (6 bases). The CDR3 covers 14 residues. Germline CDR1 is ENHRY and CDR2 is SYGVKD. The germline V and J ends were trimmed by 4 bases and 0 bases, with 6 bases remaining between them. The CDR3: CAISGEANTGELFF. CDR3 nucleotide sequence: TGTGCCATCAGTGGGGAGGCGAACACCGGGGAGCTGTTTTTT.

The gene calls are TRBV5-1 and TRBJ2-5; no clear D. Germline V gives CDR1 SGHRS, CDR2 YFSETQ. Trimming shortened V by 4 bases and J by 0 bases, and 7 bases separated the two germline ends. This CDR3 spans 13 amino acids. The CDR3 reads CASSPRYQETQYF. The CDR3 bases are TGCGCCAGCAGCCCGAGGTACCAAGAGACCCAGTACTTC.

This clone was observed once. The genes are TRBV6-1 and TRBJ1-2; D is possibly TRBD1 (5 bases). V dropped 10 bases and J dropped 3 bases, with 9 bases sitting between them. The germline V gene has CDR1 MNHNS and CDR2 SASEGT. The CDR3 is 11 amino acids. The CDR3 bases are TGTGCCACCAGACAGTACTATGGCTACACCTTC. It codes for CATRQYYGYTF.

This chain joins TRBV10-3 and TRBJ1-4; 10 bases align to TRBD1. This CDR3 is 14 amino acids long. The J segment lost 11 bases and the V segment lost 3 bases, leaving 6 bases of the junction unmatched. CDR1 and CDR2 from the germline V gene are ENHRY and SYGVKD. CDR3 region: CAISERTGGTKLFF. CDR3 DNA: TGTGCCATCAGTGAACGGACAGGGGGAACCAAACTGTTTTTT.

V is TRBV18 and J is TRBJ2-6, with a possible D match to TRBD2 (7 bases). This CDR3 is 17 amino acids long. Looked up from germline, CDR1 is KGHSH and CDR2 is LQKENI. V lost 6 bases and J 2 bases, leaving 17 bases between the germline ends. CDR3 protein: CASSPARGGTGANVLTF. The CDR3 bases are TGTGCCAGCTCCCCTGCTAGGGGGGGGACTGGGGCCAACGTCCTGACTTTC.

The chain recombines TRBV19 with TRBJ1-5, with D unresolved. This CDR3 has 13 residues. The V gene's germline CDR1 is LNHDA and CDR2 SQIVND (reference sequence). Trimming took off 5 bases at V and 9 bases at J, with 14 bases between the two ends. CDR3 sequence (DNA): TGTGCCAGTAGTTTAGGCAGACTAAGGCCCCAGCATTTT. Amino acids: CASSLGRLRPQHF. Using reference TRBV19 and TRBJ1-5 for the parts outside the CDR3, the full variable domain is DGGITQSPKYLFRKEGQNVTLSCEQNLNHDAMYWYRQDPGQGLRLIYYSQIVNDFQKGDIAEGYSVSREKKESFPLTVTSAQKNPTAFYLCASSLGRLRPQHFGDGTRLSIL.

This chain connects TRBV5-4 to TRBJ2-3; TRBD2 agrees at 8 bases. Per germline, CDR1 SGHNT and CDR2 YYREEE (reference sequence). J lost 1 base, V lost 2 bases, and 3 bases had no gene match. The CDR3 length is 15 residues. The CDR3 DNA is TGTGCCAGCAGCTTTCGCGGGGGGCGCACAGATACGCAGTATTTT. It codes for CASSFRGGRTDTQYF.

This chain joins TRBV5-1 and TRBJ1-1; TRBD1 aligns across 9 bases. There are 16 residues in the CDR3. The ends lost 6 bases at V and 1 base at J; junction bases unmatched: 10. Germline V CDR1 and CDR2: SGHRS, YFSETQ. CDR3 DNA: TGCGCCAGCACCCGCGGACAGGGGCGATCGAACACTGAAGCTTTCTTT. This gives the protein CASTRGQGRSNTEAFF.

This CDR3 is CASSLEREETQYF. As DNA, the CDR3 is TGTGCCAGCAGCTTAGAAAGGGAGGAGACCCAGTACTTC. This chain links TRBV7-2 with TRBJ2-5; D might be TRBD2 (5 bases). Trimming took off 1 base at V and 5 bases at J, with 8 bases between the two ends. The CDR3 is made up of 13 amino acids. Germline CDR1 reads SGHTA; CDR2 reads FQGNSA.

CDR3 in DNA: TGTGCCAGCAGCTTACAACCGGGACAGAACACTGAAGCTTTCTTT. Translation: CASSLQPGQNTEAFF. J is TRBJ1-1 and V is TRBV7-3; tentative D call: TRBD1 (6 bases). This CDR3 has 15 amino acids. Trimming removed 2 bases at V and 1 base at J, with 11 bases between. The germline gives CDR1 SGHTA, CDR2 FQGTGA.

This clone was seen a single time. A junction end diverges from the germline sequence, so it may reflect a read error. Other DNA sequences in the same sample also yield this CDR3. CDR3 sequence: CASSKDRQNEKLFF. CDR3 bases: TGCGCCAGTAGTAAGGACAGACAGAATGAAAAACTGTTTTTT. V and J are TRBV19 and TRBJ1-4; weak D call: TRBD1 (6 bases). CDR3 size: 14 residues. From germline, CDR1 is LNHDA and CDR2 SQIVND (reference sequence). The variable domain in full, with the rest retrieved from reference TRBV19 and TRBJ1-4, is DGGITQSPKYLFRKEGQNVTLSCEQNLNHDAMYWYRQDPGQGLRLIYYSQIVNDFQKGDIAEGYSVSREKKESFPLTVTSAQKNPTAFYLCASSKDRQNEKLFFGSGTQLSVL.

V is TRBV2 and J is TRBJ1-5; D call uncertain. Germline values: CDR1 SNHLY, CDR2 FYNNEI. CDR3 length: 13 amino acids. V was pared by 6 bases and J by 3 bases, with 9 bases between. The CDR3 DNA is TGTGCCAGCAGGTACGAGGTCAATCAGCCCCAGCATTTT. Amino acids: CASRYEVNQPQHF. The full variable domain, completed using reference TRBV2 and TRBJ1-5, is EPEVTQTPSHQVTQMGQEVILRCVPISNHLYFYWYRQILGQKVEFLVSFYNNEISEKSEIFDDQFSVERPDGSNFTLKIRSTKLEDSAMYFCASRYEVNQPQHFGDGTRLSIL.

The J gene is TRBJ2-1, the V gene TRBV30, with TRBD2 identical over 8 bases. This CDR3 region has 15 residues. J gave up 5 bases and V 0 bases, and 6 bases lay outside the gene matches. Germline V gene sequence: CDR1 GTSNPN, CDR2 SVGIG (reference sequence). The CDR3 protein is CAWSVGLAGHNEQFF. In nucleotides, the CDR3 is TGTGCCTGGAGTGTCGGGCTAGCGGGCCACAATGAGCAGTTCTTC. Based on the CDR3 plus reference TRBV30 and TRBJ2-1, the full variable domain is SQTIHQWPATLVQPVGSPLSLECTVEGTSNPNLYWYRQAAGRGLQLLFYSVGIGQISSEVPQNLSASRPQDRQFILSSKKLLLSDSGFYLCAWSVGLAGHNEQFFGPGTRLTVL.

This clone has more than one count but fewer than ten. The rearrangement links TRBV7-9 to TRBJ1-1; perhaps TRBD1 as D (6 bases). The CDR3 has 13 amino acids. V shed 3 bases and J shed 4 bases, with 9 bases lying between them. Germline CDR1 reads SEHNR; CDR2 reads FQNEAQ (reference sequence). CDR3 region: CASSFVGGTEAFF. The CDR3 DNA reads TGTGCCAGCAGCTTTGTAGGGGGCACTGAAGCTTTCTTT.

The chain is built from TRBV7-9 and TRBJ2-1; 11 bases align to TRBD2. V gave up 11 bases and J gave up 7 bases; unmatched junction bases: 10. There are 14 residues in the CDR3. Germline assignment: CDR1 SEHNR and CDR2 FQNEAQ (reference sequence). Here the CDR3 DNA reads TGTGCCGACAGTCTAGCGGGGGGAGGGAATGAGCAGTTCTTC. It encodes CADSLAGGGNEQFF.

The gene calls are TRBV4-1 and TRBJ1-4, with D unclear. CDR3 size: 15 residues. The germline V gene encodes CDR1 MGHRA and CDR2 YSYEKL. V shed 4 bases and J shed 0 bases, with 9 bases lying between them. In DNA form, the CDR3 reads TGCGCCAGCAGCCGATCCGGGACAACTAATGAAAAACTGTTTTTT. Translation gives CASSRSGTTNEKLFF.

The chain links TRBV5-6 to TRBJ1-4, with D uncertain. The CDR3 covers 16 residues. V lost 2 bases to trimming and J lost 4 bases, with 15 bases between them. Germline V CDR1 and CDR2: SGHDT, YYEEEE. CDR3 DNA: TGTGCCAGCAGCTTTTGGGCCCCCGGAGGTAATGAAAAACTGTTTTTT. This translates into CASSFWAPGGNEKLFF.